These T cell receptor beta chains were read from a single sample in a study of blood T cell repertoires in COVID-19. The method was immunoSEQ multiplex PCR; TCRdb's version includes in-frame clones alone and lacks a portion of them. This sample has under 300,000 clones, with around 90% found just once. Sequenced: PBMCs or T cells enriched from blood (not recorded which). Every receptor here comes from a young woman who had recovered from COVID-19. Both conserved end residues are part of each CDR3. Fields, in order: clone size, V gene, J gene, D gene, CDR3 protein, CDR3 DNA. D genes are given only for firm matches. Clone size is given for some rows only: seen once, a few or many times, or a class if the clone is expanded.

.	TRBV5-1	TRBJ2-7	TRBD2	CASSLAVSGSYEQYF	TGCGCCAGCAGCTTGGCCGTTAGCGGGAGTTACGAGCAGTACTTC
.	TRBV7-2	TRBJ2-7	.	CASSFYRTYEQYF	TGTGCCAGCAGCTTTTACAGAACCTACGAGCAGTACTTC
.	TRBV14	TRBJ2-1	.	CASSQDPGLAGNEQFF	TGTGCCAGCAGCCAAGATCCTGGTTTAGCTGGCAATGAGCAGTTCTTC
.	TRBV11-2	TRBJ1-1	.	CASSLKTEVTEAFF	TGTGCCAGCAGCTTGAAGACGGAGGTGACTGAAGCTTTCTTT
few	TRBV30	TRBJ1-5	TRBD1	CAWSSGQGAPGNQPQHF	TGTGCCTGGAGCTCTGGACAGGGGGCGCCGGGTAATCAGCCCCAGCATTTT
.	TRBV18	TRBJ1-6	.	CASSPGGRDSPLHF	TGTGCCAGCTCACCGGGGGGGAGGGATTCACCCCTCCACTTT
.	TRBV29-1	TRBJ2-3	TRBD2	CSVEDRGGRTDTQYF	TGCAGCGTTGAAGACCGGGGGGGCCGAACAGATACGCAGTATTTT
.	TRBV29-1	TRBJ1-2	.	CSVEARVTRGYTF	TGCAGCGTTGAAGCCAGGGTCACGCGGGGCTACACCTTC
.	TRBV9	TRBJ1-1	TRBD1	CASSVETGVAEAFF	TGTGCCAGCAGCGTCGAAACAGGGGTGGCTGAAGCTTTCTTT
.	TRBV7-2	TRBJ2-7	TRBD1	CASSPRDRSTYEQYF	TGTGCCAGCAGCCCCCGGGACAGGTCCACCTACGAGCAGTACTTC
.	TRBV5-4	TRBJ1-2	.	CASSVILGAPSYGYTF	TGTGCCAGCAGCGTGATTTTGGGGGCCCCCAGCTATGGCTACACCTTC
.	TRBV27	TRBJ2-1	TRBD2	CASSRRLAGGPHNEQFF	TGTGCCAGCAGTCGAAGACTAGCGGGAGGACCCCACAATGAGCAGTTCTTC
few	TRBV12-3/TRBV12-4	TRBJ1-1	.	CASSLELVGGAFF	TGTGCCAGCAGTTTAGAATTAGTAGGGGGAGCTTTCTTT
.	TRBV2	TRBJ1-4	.	CASSDPNEKLFF	TGTGCCAGCAGTGATCCGAATGAAAAACTGTTTTTT
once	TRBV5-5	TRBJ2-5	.	CASSQLSGRETQYF	TGTGCCAGCAGCCAACTCTCGGGTCGGGAGACCCAGTACTTC
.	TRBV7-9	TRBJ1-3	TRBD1	CASSAGQSLGNTIYF	TGTGCCAGCAGCGCGGGACAGTCTCTTGGAAACACCATATATTTT
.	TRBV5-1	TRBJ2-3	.	CAGAAGSTDTQYF	TGCGCCGGGGCGGCGGGGAGCACAGATACGCAGTATTTT
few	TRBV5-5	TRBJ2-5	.	CASKGSASEETQYF	TGTGCCAGCAAAGGGTCGGCTAGCGAGGAGACCCAGTACTTC
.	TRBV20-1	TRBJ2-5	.	CSAPWRGTQYF	TGCAGTGCCCCGTGGCGCGGGACCCAGTACTTC
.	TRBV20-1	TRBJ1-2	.	CSARATGGYTF	TGCAGTGCTAGAGCTACGGGAGGCTACACCTTC
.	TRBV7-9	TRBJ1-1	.	CASSLVRGDLTEAFF	TGTGCCAGCAGCTTAGTACGGGGGGACCTCACTGAAGCTTTCTTT
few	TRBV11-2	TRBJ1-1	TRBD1	CASSLGQGATRNTEAFF	TGTGCCAGCAGCTTAGGCCAGGGGGCTACCCGGAACACTGAAGCTTTCTTT
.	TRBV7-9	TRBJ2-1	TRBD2	CASRQAGASSYNEQFF	TGTGCCAGCAGGCAAGCGGGGGCTAGCTCCTACAATGAGCAGTTCTTC
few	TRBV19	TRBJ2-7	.	CASSSRQPFSYEQYF	TGTGCCAGTAGTTCACGACAGCCCTTCTCCTACGAGCAGTACTTC
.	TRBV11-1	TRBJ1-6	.	CASSLGGSYNSPLHF	TGTGCCAGCAGCTTAGGAGGCTCCTATAATTCACCCCTCCACTTT
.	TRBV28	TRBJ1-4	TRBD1	CATDDRERTNEKLFF	TGTGCCACTGATGACAGGGAGCGAACTAATGAAAAACTGTTTTTT
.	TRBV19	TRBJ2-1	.	CASTAAGALYNEQFF	TGTGCCAGTACGGCGGCGGGGGCCCTCTACAATGAGCAGTTCTTC
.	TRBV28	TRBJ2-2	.	CASSRTGELFF	TGTGCCAGTTCTAGGACCGGGGAGCTGTTTTTT
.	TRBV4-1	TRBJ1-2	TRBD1	CASNPTTGNSNMDYGYTF	TGCGCCAGCAACCCAACGACAGGGAATAGTAATATGGACTATGGCTACACCTTC
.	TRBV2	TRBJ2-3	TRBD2	CASRPGGARADTQYF	TGTGCCAGCAGACCCGGGGGGGCCAGAGCAGATACGCAGTATTTT
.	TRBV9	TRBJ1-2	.	CASSGEFVSGTLSGYTF	TGTGCCAGCAGCGGGGAGTTCGTGTCCGGGACACTAAGTGGCTACACCTTC
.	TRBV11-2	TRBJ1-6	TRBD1	CASSLQGALSPLHF	TGTGCCAGCAGCCTACAGGGGGCTTTATCACCCCTCCACTTT
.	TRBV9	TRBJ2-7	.	CASSVAGDPSYEQYF	TGTGCCAGCAGCGTAGCTGGAGATCCCTCCTACGAGCAGTACTTC
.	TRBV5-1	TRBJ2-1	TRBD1	CASGGTGSHNEQFF	TGCGCCAGCGGAGGGACAGGTTCACACAATGAGCAGTTCTTC
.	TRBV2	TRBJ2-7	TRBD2	CASSLAGAGEQYF	TGTGCCAGCAGTTTAGCGGGAGCGGGTGAGCAGTACTTC
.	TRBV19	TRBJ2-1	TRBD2	CASSPLAGLDEQFF	TGTGCCAGTAGTCCCCTAGCGGGACTTGATGAGCAGTTCTTC
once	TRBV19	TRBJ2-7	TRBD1	CASTHGTGSYEQYF	TGTGCCAGTACCCACGGGACAGGGTCCTACGAGCAGTACTTC
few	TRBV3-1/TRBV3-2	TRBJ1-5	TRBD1	CASSRQGVNQPQHF	TGTGCCAGCAGCCGCCAGGGGGTAAATCAGCCCCAGCATTTT
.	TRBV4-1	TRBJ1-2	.	CASSPFGLRGYTF	TGCGCCAGCAGCCCCTTCGGGTTAAGGGGCTACACCTTC
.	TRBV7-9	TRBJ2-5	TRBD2	CASTPRGGLKETQYF	TGTGCCAGCACCCCTCGGGGAGGGCTTAAAGAGACCCAGTACTTC
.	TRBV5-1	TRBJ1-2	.	CASSLEANYGYTF	TGCGCCAGCAGCTTAGAGGCTAACTATGGCTACACCTTC
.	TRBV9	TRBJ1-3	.	CASSVSGDGNTIYF	TGTGCCAGCAGCGTCTCAGGGGATGGAAACACCATATATTTT
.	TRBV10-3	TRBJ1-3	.	CAISEAGRRSGNTIYF	TGTGCCATCAGTGAGGCGGGACGGCGCTCTGGAAACACCATATATTTT
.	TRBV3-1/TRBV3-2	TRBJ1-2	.	CASSHRQLSNYGYTF	TGTGCCAGCAGCCACCGACAGTTGTCCAACTATGGCTACACCTTC
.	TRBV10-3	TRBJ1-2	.	CAISESLSLSAYGYTF	TGTGCCATCAGTGAGTCTCTGAGTTTATCTGCATATGGCTACACCTTC
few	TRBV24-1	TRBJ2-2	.	CATSDRGNTGELFF	TGTGCCACCAGTGATAGGGGGAACACCGGGGAGCTGTTTTTT
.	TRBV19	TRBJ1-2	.	CATSRPGDNYGYTF	TGTGCCACCTCTCGTCCAGGGGATAACTATGGCTACACCTTC
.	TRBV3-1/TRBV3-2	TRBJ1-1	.	CASSQFGGDTEAFF	TGTGCCAGCAGCCAATTCGGGGGGGACACTGAAGCTTTCTTT
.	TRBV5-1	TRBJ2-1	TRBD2	CASSLTAISSGSYNEQFF	TGCGCCAGCAGCTTGACCGCAATATCTAGCGGGTCCTACAATGAGCAGTTCTTC
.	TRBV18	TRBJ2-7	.	CASSPENRLSYEQYF	TGTGCCAGCTCACCAGAGAACAGGTTGTCGTACGAGCAGTACTTC
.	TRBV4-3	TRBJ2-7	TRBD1	CASSRGGLDEQYF	TGCGCCAGCAGCCGAGGGGGCTTAGACGAGCAGTACTTC
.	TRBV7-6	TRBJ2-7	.	CASSLAYPRDTSAYEQYF	TGTGCCAGCAGCTTAGCGTACCCCCGGGACACCTCAGCCTACGAGCAGTACTTC
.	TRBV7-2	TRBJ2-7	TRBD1	CASSPDRVKVYEQYF	TGTGCCAGCAGCCCTGACAGGGTAAAGGTCTACGAGCAGTACTTC
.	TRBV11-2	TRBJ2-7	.	CASSLIALQEQYF	TGTGCCAGCAGCTTAATCGCCTTACAGGAGCAGTACTTC
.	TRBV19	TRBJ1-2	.	CASNRGLNYGYTF	TGTGCCAGTAATAGGGGACTTAACTATGGCTACACCTTC
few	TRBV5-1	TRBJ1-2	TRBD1	CASSLSGTGPYGYTF	TGCGCCAGCAGCTTATCCGGGACAGGGCCCTATGGCTACACCTTC
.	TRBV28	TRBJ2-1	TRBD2	CASRYESAGGPHNEQFF	TGTGCCAGCAGATACGAATCAGCGGGAGGGCCCCACAATGAGCAGTTCTTC
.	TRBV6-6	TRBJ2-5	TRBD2	CASSSKRLAEYF	TGTGCCAGCAGTTCGAAACGACTAGCAGAGTACTTC